This is a list of T cell receptor beta chains from one sample in a study of T cells in Graves' hyperthyroidism and ophthalmopathy. Each CDR3 protein is one row after TCRdb ran MiXCR on the multiplex PCR reads. This repertoire shows hundreds of thousands of distinct CDR3 sequences, around a third found once; its top ten account for approximately 31%. Material for sequencing was blood. The receptors were gathered from a middle-aged woman with Graves' hyperthyroidism. Both conserved end residues are part of each CDR3. Each record gives: D gene, clone size, J gene, V gene, CDR3 protein, CDR3 DNA. A D gene is named only where the DNA matches it firmly. Clone size appears in some rows only: once, few, many, or a class for an expanded clone.

D: -; size: few; J: TRBJ2-7; V: TRBV6-5; CDR3: CASSSTRRGYEQYF; DNA: TGTGCCAGCAGCTCCACCCGAAGGGGGTACGAGCAGTACTTC
D: -; size: -; J: TRBJ1-1; V: TRBV10-3; CDR3: CAISWTPEAFF; DNA: TGTGCCATCAGTTGGACGCCTGAAGCTTTCTTT
D: TRBD1; size: many; J: TRBJ2-7; V: TRBV9; CDR3: CASSRRGTGTHEQYF; DNA: TGTGCCAGCTCACGAAGGGGGACAGGGACCCACGAGCAGTACTTC
D: -; size: -; J: TRBJ1-4; V: TRBV9; CDR3: CASGLGRGEKLFF; DNA: TGTGCCAGCGGCCTCGGCAGGGGTGAAAAACTGTTTTTT
D: -; size: -; J: TRBJ2-2; V: TRBV24-1; CDR3: CATQPAGNTGELFF; DNA: TGTGCCACCCAGCCGGCAGGTAACACCGGGGAGCTGTTTTTT
D: -; size: -; J: TRBJ2-5; V: TRBV7-6; CDR3: CASSLAGGGWRPLQETQYF; DNA: TGTGCCAGCAGCTTAGCAGGGGGGGGGTGGCGGCCCCTCCAAGAGACCCAGTACTTC
D: TRBD2; size: many; J: TRBJ2-7; V: TRBV7-2; CDR3: CASSDYLAGLVEQYF; DNA: TGTGCCAGCAGCGACTACCTAGCGGGCCTAGTCGAGCAGTACTTC
D: -; size: -; J: TRBJ1-2; V: TRBV7-2; CDR3: CASSHGRTDYGYTF; DNA: TGTGCCAGCAGCCACGGAAGGACAGACTATGGCTACACCTTC
D: -; size: many; J: TRBJ1-2; V: TRBV7-9; CDR3: CASSRARAGYTF; DNA: TGTGCCAGCAGCCGTGCAAGGGCTGGCTACACCTTC
D: TRBD2; size: few; J: TRBJ2-6; V: TRBV7-2; CDR3: CASSLWFEGTSGGISGANVLTF; DNA: TGTGCCAGCAGCTTATGGTTTGAGGGTACTAGCGGGGGAATCTCTGGGGCCAACGTCCTGACTTTC
D: TRBD1; size: few; J: TRBJ1-1; V: TRBV24-1; CDR3: CATSETGQNTEAFF; DNA: TGTGCCACCAGTGAGACAGGGCAGAACACTGAAGCTTTCTTT
D: -; size: few; J: TRBJ1-4; V: TRBV4-3; CDR3: CASSQDLASNEKLFF; DNA: TGCGCCAGCAGCCAAGACTTGGCCTCGAATGAAAAACTGTTTTTT
D: -; size: many; J: TRBJ1-3; V: TRBV13; CDR3: CASSLTTRVADTIYF; DNA: TGTGCCAGCAGCTTAACCACCCGGGTAGCGGACACCATATATTTT
D: TRBD2; size: -; J: TRBJ2-1; V: TRBV9; CDR3: CASSVGGTHNEQFF; DNA: TGTGCCAGCAGCGTCGGGGGGACCCACAATGAGCAGTTCTTC
D: -; size: -; J: TRBJ2-2; V: TRBV3-1; CDR3: CASSQRLTGELFF; DNA: TGTGCCAGCAGCCAAAGACTGACCGGGGAGCTGTTTTTT
D: TRBD2; size: few; J: TRBJ2-5; V: TRBV7-9; CDR3: CASSFSSGAQETQYF; DNA: TGTGCCAGCAGCTTTTCTAGCGGGGCCCAAGAGACCCAGTACTTC
D: TRBD1; size: many; J: TRBJ2-5; V: TRBV7-2; CDR3: CASSHGDRQETQYF; DNA: TGTGCCAGCAGCCACGGGGACAGACAAGAGACCCAGTACTTC
D: -; size: few; J: TRBJ2-2; V: TRBV29-1; CDR3: CSVEGARTGELFF; DNA: TGCAGCGTTGAGGGGGCCCGAACCGGGGAGCTGTTTTTT
D: -; size: -; J: TRBJ1-5; V: TRBV4-1; CDR3: CASSQIPVGQGAVGGNQPQHF; DNA: TGCGCCAGCAGCCAAATACCGGTGGGCCAGGGTGCCGTTGGGGGCAATCAGCCCCAGCATTTT
D: -; size: -; J: TRBJ1-5; V: TRBV4-1; CDR3: CASSQETGTNQPQHF; DNA: TGCGCCAGCAGCCAAGAAACAGGGACCAATCAGCCCCAGCATTTT
D: -; size: few; J: TRBJ1-5; V: TRBV20-1; CDR3: CSARWDRDSNQPQHF; DNA: TGCAGTGCTAGATGGGACCGCGATAGCAATCAGCCCCAGCATTTT
D: TRBD2; size: -; J: TRBJ2-5; V: TRBV6-5; CDR3: CASSYSRSGRAGETQYF; DNA: TGTGCCAGCAGTTACTCGAGAAGCGGGAGGGCCGGTGAGACCCAGTACTTC
D: -; size: -; J: TRBJ2-7; V: TRBV19; CDR3: CVSSRDPDRWNEQYF; DNA: TGTGTCAGTAGTAGAGACCCCGACAGGTGGAACGAGCAGTACTTC
D: -; size: -; J: TRBJ1-5; V: TRBV10-2; CDR3: CASSELGAGRTAAGQPQHF; DNA: TGCGCCAGCAGTGAGTTGGGGGCGGGCCGTACCGCTGCGGGGCAGCCCCAGCATTTT
D: TRBD1; size: few; J: TRBJ2-7; V: TRBV12-3/TRBV12-4; CDR3: CASSTDRVDSYEQYF; DNA: TGTGCCAGCAGCACGGACAGGGTAGACTCCTACGAGCAGTACTTC
D: -; size: -; J: TRBJ2-7; V: TRBV4-1; CDR3: CASSQDYRSYEQYF; DNA: TGCGCCAGCAGCCAAGATTACAGATCCTACGAGCAGTACTTC
D: -; size: -; J: TRBJ1-1; V: TRBV7-3; CDR3: CASNVMGGEAFF; DNA: TGTGCCAGCAACGTGATGGGGGGCGAAGCTTTCTTT
D: -; size: few; J: TRBJ1-1; V: TRBV6-5; CDR3: CASSTSILSVAFF; DNA: TGTGCCAGCAGCACCTCCATCCTCTCTGTAGCTTTCTTT
D: TRBD2; size: many; J: TRBJ2-5; V: TRBV20-1; CDR3: CSANRLAGKETQYF; DNA: TGCAGTGCCAATAGACTAGCGGGGAAAGAGACCCAGTACTTC
D: -; size: once; J: TRBJ2-2; V: TRBV7-2; CDR3: CASSGWDNTGELFF; DNA: TGTGCCAGCTCGGGATGGGATAACACCGGGGAGCTGTTTTTT
D: -; size: -; J: TRBJ2-2; V: TRBV6-5; CDR3: CASSYGGIGELFF; DNA: TGTGCCAGCAGTTACGGGGGAATCGGGGAGCTGTTTTTT
D: -; size: once; J: TRBJ1-2; V: TRBV10-3; CDR3: CAMAGTTYGYTF; DNA: TGTGCCATGGCCGGGACAACCTATGGCTACACCTTC
D: -; size: many; J: TRBJ2-5; V: TRBV20-1; CDR3: CSASEAGEETQYF; DNA: TGCAGTGCTAGTGAGGCAGGGGAAGAGACCCAGTACTTC
D: TRBD2; size: -; J: TRBJ2-2; V: TRBV20-1; CDR3: CSAGGLAGGPNTGELFF; DNA: TGCAGTGCTGGGGGACTAGCGGGGGGCCCGAACACCGGGGAGCTGTTTTTT
D: -; size: -; J: TRBJ2-7; V: TRBV6-1; CDR3: CASSPTATLYEQYF; DNA: TGTGCCAGCAGCCCGACAGCTACCCTCTACGAGCAGTACTTC
D: TRBD1; size: -; J: TRBJ2-7; V: TRBV7-8; CDR3: CASSSTGQSELSAYEQYF; DNA: TGTGCCAGCAGCTCAACGGGACAGTCGGAGCTAAGTGCGTACGAGCAGTACTTC
D: -; size: many; J: TRBJ1-1; V: TRBV29-1; CDR3: CSVGVSRGPDTEAFF; DNA: TGCAGCGTTGGAGTTTCCAGGGGACCGGACACTGAAGCTTTCTTT
D: -; size: many; J: TRBJ1-2; V: TRBV9; CDR3: CASSADRHIHGYTF; DNA: TGTGCCAGCAGCGCCGACCGCCACATTCATGGCTACACCTTC
D: -; size: -; J: TRBJ2-2; V: TRBV5-1; CDR3: CASSLDPDPRLSGELFF; DNA: TGTGCCAGCAGCTTGGACCCAGACCCCCGGCTGAGCGGGGAGCTGTTTTTT
D: -; size: -; J: TRBJ2-7; V: TRBV6-5; CDR3: CASRRTASYEQYF; DNA: TGTGCCAGCAGAAGGACAGCCTCCTACGAGCAGTACTTC
D: -; size: -; J: TRBJ2-7; V: TRBV4-3; CDR3: CATSQDLWALGQYF; DNA: TGCGCCACCAGCCAAGACCTCTGGGCTTTGGGGCAGTACTTC
D: TRBD1; size: many; J: TRBJ2-5; V: TRBV7-3; CDR3: CASSPGTGRWETQYF; DNA: TGTGCCAGCAGCCCCGGGACAGGGAGGTGGGAGACCCAGTACTTC
D: -; size: few; J: TRBJ1-5; V: TRBV19; CDR3: CASSIIVRGGINQPQHF; DNA: TGTGCCAGTAGTATAATCGTGCGGGGAGGAATCAATCAGCCCCAGCATTTT
D: -; size: many; J: TRBJ1-5; V: TRBV25-1; CDR3: CASSDPGADQPQHF; DNA: TGTGCCAGCAGTGATCCGGGAGCCGATCAGCCCCAGCATTTT
D: -; size: once; J: TRBJ2-7; V: TRBV7-9; CDR3: CASSTRVGGLNSYEQYF; DNA: TGTGCCAGCAGCACTCGGGTGGGGGGGCTCAATTCCTACGAGCAGTACTTC
D: TRBD1; size: -; J: TRBJ1-5; V: TRBV7-8; CDR3: CASSLVRTGQTLHQPQHF; DNA: TGTGCCAGCAGCTTAGTAAGAACGGGACAGACGCTCCATCAGCCCCAGCATTTT
D: -; size: -; J: TRBJ1-1; V: TRBV6-1; CDR3: CASRLQGEWNTEAFF; DNA: TGTGCCAGCAGGCTACAGGGTGAATGGAACACTGAAGCTTTCTTT
D: -; size: many; J: TRBJ2-5; V: TRBV12-3/TRBV12-4; CDR3: CASSWAAGTQYF; DNA: TGTGCCAGCAGTTGGGCGGCCGGGACCCAGTACTTC
D: -; size: few; J: TRBJ2-7; V: TRBV4-2; CDR3: CASSLTGSGREQYF; DNA: TGTGCCAGCAGCCTAACGGGATCTGGCCGCGAGCAGTACTTC
D: -; size: -; J: TRBJ1-1; V: TRBV6-5; CDR3: CASSFHWGSTTEAFF; DNA: TGTGCCAGCAGTTTCCACTGGGGCAGTACCACTGAAGCTTTCTTT
D: -; size: -; J: TRBJ1-1; V: TRBV29-1; CDR3: CPRDGSENTEAFF; DNA: TGCCCGCGGGATGGCTCAGAGAACACTGAAGCTTTCTTT
D: -; size: -; J: TRBJ1-2; V: TRBV10-3; CDR3: CASSLFEQASPTNYGYTF; DNA: TGTGCCAGCAGTTTATTCGAACAGGCCAGTCCTACTAACTATGGCTACACCTTC